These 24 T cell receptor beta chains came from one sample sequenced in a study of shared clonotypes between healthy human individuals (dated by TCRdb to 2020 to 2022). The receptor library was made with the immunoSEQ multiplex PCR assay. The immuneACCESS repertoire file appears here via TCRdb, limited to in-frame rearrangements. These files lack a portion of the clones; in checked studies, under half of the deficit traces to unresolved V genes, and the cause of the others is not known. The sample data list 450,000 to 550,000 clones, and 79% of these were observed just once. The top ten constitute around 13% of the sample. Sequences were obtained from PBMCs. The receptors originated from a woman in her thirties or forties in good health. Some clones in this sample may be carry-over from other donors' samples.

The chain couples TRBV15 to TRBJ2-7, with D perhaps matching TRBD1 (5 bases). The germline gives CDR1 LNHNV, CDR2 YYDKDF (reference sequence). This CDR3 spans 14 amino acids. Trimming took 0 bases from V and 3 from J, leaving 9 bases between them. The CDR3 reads CATSREGVNYEQYF. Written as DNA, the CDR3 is TGTGCCACCAGCAGAGAAGGGGTGAACTACGAGCAGTACTTC.

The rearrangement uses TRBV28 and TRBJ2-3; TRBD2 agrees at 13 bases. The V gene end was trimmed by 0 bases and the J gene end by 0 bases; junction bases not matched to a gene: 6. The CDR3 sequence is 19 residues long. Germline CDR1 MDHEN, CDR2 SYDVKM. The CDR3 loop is CASSLWGRTSGGSTDTQYF. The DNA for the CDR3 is TGTGCCAGCAGTTTATGGGGACGGACTAGCGGGGGAAGCACAGATACGCAGTATTTT. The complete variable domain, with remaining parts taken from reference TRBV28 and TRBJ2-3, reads DVKVTQSSRYLVKRTGEKVFLECVQDMDHENMFWYRQDPGLGLRLIYFSYDVKMKEKGDIPEGYSVSREKKERFSLILESASTNQTSMYLCASSLWGRTSGGSTDTQYFGPGTRLTVL.

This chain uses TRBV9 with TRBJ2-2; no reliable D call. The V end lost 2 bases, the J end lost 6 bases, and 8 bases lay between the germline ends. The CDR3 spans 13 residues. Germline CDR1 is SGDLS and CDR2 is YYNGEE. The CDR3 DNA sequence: TGTGCCAGCAGCGTTAGGGCCGCCGGGGAGCTGTTTTTT. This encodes CASSVRAAGELFF.

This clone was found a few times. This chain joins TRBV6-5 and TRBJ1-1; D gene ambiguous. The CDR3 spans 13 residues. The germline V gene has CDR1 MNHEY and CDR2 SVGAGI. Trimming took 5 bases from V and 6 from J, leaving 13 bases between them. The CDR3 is CASSPAVESEAFF. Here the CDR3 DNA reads TGTGCCAGCAGTCCCGCGGTGGAGTCTGAAGCTTTCTTT.

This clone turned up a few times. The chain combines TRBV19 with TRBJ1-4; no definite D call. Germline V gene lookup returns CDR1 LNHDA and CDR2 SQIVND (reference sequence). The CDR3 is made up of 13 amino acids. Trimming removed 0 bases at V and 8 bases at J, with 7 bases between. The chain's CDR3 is CASSIDHSEKLFF. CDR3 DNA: TGTGCCAGTAGTATAGATCATAGCGAAAAACTGTTTTTT. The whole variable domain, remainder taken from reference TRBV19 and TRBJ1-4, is DGGITQSPKYLFRKEGQNVTLSCEQNLNHDAMYWYRQDPGQGLRLIYYSQIVNDFQKGDIAEGYSVSREKKESFPLTVTSAQKNPTAFYLCASSIDHSEKLFFGSGTQLSVL.

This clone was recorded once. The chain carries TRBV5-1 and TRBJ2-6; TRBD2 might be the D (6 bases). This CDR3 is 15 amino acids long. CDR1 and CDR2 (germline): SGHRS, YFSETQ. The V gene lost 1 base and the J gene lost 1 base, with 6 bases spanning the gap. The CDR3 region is CASSLSGSGANVLTF. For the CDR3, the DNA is TGCGCCAGCAGCTTGAGCGGGTCTGGGGCCAACGTCCTGACTTTC.

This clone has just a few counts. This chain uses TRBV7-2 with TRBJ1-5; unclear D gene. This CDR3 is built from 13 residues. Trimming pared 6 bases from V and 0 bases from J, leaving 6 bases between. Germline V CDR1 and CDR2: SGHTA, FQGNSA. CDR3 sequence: CASSEASNQPQHF. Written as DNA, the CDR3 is TGTGCCAGCAGTGAAGCTAGCAATCAGCCCCAGCATTTT.

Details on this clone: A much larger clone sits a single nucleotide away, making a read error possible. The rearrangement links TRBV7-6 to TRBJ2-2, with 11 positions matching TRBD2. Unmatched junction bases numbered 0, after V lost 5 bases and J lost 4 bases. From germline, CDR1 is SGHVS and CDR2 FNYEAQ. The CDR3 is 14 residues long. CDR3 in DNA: TGTGCCAGCAGCGGGACTAGCGGCACCGGGGAGCTGTTTTTT. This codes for CASSGTSGTGELFF.

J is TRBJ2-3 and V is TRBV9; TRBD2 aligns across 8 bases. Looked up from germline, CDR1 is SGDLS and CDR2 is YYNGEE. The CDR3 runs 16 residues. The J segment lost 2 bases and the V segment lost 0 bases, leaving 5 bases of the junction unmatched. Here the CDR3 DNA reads TGTGCCAGCAGCGTAGCGGGGGGGACAAACACAGATACGCAGTATTTT. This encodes CASSVAGGTNTDTQYF. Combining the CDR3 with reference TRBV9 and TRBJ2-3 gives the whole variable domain DSGVTQTPKHLITATGQRVTLRCSPRSGDLSVYWYQQSLDQGLQFLIQYYNGEERAKGNILERFSAQQFPDLHSELNLSSLELGDSALYFCASSVAGGTNTDTQYFGPGTRLTVL.

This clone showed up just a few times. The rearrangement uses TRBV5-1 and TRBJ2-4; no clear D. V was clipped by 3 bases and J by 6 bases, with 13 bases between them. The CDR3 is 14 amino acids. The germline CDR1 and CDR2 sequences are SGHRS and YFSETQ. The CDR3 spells CASSWGSQLNIQYF. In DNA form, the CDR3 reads TGCGCCAGCAGCTGGGGATCACAGTTAAACATTCAGTACTTC.

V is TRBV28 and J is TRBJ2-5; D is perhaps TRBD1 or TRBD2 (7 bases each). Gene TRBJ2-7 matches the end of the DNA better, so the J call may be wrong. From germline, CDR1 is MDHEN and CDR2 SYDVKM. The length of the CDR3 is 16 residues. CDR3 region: CASSPGGTVAGHEQYF. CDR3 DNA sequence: TGTGCCAGCAGCCCCGGGGGGACAGTGGCCGGCCACGAGCAGTACTTC.

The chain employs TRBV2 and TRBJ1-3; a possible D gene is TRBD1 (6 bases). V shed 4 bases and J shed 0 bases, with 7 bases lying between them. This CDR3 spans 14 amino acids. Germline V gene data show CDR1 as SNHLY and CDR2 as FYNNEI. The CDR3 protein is CASSGTVSGNTIYF. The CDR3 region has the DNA TGTGCCAGCAGTGGGACAGTCTCTGGAAACACCATATATTTT.

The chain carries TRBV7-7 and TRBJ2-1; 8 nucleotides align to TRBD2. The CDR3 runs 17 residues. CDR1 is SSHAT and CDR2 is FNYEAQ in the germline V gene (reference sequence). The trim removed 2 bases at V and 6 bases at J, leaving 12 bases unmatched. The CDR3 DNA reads TGTGCCAGCAGCTTAAGTGGTTTTGCGGGAGGACTCAATGAGCAGTTCTTC. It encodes CASSLSGFAGGLNEQFF.

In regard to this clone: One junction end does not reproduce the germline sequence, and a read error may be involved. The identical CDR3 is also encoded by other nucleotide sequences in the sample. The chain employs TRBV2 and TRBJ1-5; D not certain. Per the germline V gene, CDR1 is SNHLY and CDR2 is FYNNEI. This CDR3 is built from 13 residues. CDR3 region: CASSRLSNQPQHF. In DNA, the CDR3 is TGTGCTAGCAGTCGACTTAGCAATCAGCCCCAGCATTTT.

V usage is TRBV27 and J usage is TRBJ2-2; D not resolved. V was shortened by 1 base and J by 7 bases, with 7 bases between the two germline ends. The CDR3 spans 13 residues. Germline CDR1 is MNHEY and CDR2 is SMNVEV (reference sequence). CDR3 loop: CASSLYFGGELFF. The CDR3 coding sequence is TGTGCCAGCAGTTTATATTTTGGCGGGGAGCTGTTTTTT.

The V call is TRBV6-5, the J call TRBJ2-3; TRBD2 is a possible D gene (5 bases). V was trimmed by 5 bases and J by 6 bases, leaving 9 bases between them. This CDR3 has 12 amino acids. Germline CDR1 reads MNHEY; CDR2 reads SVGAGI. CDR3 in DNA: TGTGCCAGCAGTAGCGGTCAGGATACGCAGTATTTT. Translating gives CASSSGQDTQYF.

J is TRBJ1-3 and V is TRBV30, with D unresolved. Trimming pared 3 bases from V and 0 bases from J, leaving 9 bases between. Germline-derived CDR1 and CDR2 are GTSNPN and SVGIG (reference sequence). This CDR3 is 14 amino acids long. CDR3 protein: CAWSPGVSGNTIYF. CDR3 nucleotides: TGTGCCTGGAGCCCGGGAGTCTCTGGAAACACCATATATTTT.

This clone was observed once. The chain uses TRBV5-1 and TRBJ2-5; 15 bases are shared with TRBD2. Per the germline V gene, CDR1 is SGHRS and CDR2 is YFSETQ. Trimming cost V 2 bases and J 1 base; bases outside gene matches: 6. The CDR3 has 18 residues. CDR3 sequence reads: CASSFGTSGRRGQETQYF. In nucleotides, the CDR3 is TGCGCCAGCAGCTTCGGGACTAGCGGGAGGAGAGGCCAAGAGACCCAGTACTTC.

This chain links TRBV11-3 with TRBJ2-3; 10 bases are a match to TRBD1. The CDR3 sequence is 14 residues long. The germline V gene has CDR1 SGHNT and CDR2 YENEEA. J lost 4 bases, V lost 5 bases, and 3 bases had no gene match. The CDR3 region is CASSPGTGADTQYF. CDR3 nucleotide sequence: TGTGCCAGCAGCCCGGGGACAGGGGCAGATACGCAGTATTTT.

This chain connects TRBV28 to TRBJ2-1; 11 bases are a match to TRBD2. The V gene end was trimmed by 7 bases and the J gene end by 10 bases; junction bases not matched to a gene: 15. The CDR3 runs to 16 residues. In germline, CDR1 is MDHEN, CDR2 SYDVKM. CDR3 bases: TGTGCCAGCAATGACCCGGGACTAGCGGCTCTTACGGAGCAGTTCTTC. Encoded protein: CASNDPGLAALTEQFF.

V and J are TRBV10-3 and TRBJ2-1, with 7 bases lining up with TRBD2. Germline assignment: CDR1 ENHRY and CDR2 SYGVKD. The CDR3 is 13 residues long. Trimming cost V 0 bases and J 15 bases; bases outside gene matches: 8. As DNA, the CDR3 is TGTGCCATCAGTGAGTCACAGCGGGAAGATCCGTTCTTC. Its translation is CAISESQREDPFF.

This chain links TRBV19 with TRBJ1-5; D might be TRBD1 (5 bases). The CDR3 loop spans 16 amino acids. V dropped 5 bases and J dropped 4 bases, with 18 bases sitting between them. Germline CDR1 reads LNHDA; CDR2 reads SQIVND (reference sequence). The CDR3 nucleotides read TGTGCCAGTAGTCTCTTCACCCGGGGCATGAATCAGCCCCAGCATTTT. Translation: CASSLFTRGMNQPQHF.

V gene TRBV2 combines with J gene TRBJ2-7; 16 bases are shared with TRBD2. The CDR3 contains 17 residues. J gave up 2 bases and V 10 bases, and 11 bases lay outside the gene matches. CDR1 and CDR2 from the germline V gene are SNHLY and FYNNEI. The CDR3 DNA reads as TGTGCCATTAATCCGGGACTAGCGGGAGGGAGGACCTACGAGCAGTACTTC. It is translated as CAINPGLAGGRTYEQYF.

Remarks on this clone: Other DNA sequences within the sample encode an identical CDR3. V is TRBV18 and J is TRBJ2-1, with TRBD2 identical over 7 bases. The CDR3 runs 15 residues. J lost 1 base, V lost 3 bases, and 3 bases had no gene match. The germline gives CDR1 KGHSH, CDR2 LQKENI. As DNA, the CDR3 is TGTGCCAGCTCACCCTTAGCGGGTTCCTACAATGAGCAGTTCTTC. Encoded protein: CASSPLAGSYNEQFF.